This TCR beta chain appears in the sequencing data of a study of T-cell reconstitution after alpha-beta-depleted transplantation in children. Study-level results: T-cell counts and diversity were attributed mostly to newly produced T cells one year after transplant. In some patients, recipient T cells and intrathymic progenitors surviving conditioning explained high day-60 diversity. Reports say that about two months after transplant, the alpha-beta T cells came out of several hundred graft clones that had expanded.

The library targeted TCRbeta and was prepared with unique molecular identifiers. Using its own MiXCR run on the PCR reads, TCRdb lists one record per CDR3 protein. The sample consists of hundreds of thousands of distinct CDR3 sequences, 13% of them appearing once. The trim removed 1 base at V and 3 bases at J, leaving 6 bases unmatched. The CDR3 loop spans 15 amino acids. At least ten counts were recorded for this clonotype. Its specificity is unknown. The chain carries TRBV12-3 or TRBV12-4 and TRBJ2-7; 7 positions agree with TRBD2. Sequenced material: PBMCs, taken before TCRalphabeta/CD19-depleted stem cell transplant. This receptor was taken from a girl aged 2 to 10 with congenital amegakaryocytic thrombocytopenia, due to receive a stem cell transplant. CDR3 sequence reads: CASSLGDYQFYEQYF. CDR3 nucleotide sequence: TGTGCCAGCAGTTTAGGGGACTATCAGTTCTACGAGCAGTACTTC.